What follows are 25 T cell receptor beta chains derived from one specimen sequenced in a study of cytomegalovirus exposure and HLA in healthy donors (dated by TCRdb to the late 2010s). Library prep was done by the immunoSEQ multiplex PCR assay. This immuneACCESS table, as held by TCRdb, lists in-frame sequences with V and J called but not all clones. Of the missing ones, under half trace to an unresolved V gene in checked studies; the others have no known cause. For this sample there are tens of thousands of clones; around 96% appear just once. The ten most abundant clones make up approximately 1.5% of the sample. Sample: PBMCs. These receptors were obtained from a man aged 18 to 35 in good health and CMV-seropositive.

The chain joins TRBV7-2 to TRBJ2-7; 8 bases fit TRBD1. The CDR3 extends over 14 amino acids. V lost 4 bases and J lost 7; bases outside the gene matches: 9. In germline, CDR1 is SGHTA, CDR2 FQGNSA. CDR3 sequence reads: CASSWTQGAREQYF. The CDR3, as DNA: TGTGCCAGCAGCTGGACTCAGGGGGCCAGGGAGCAGTACTTC.

CDR3 residues: CATSRDITSGRAGWVKTQYF. For the CDR3, the DNA is TGTGCCACCAGCAGAGATATAACTAGCGGGAGGGCCGGCTGGGTTAAGACCCAGTACTTC. The rearrangement uses TRBV15 and TRBJ2-5; 13 nucleotides align to TRBD2. CDR3 length: 20 residues. The J segment lost 6 bases and the V segment lost 0 bases, leaving 16 bases of the junction unmatched. The germline gives CDR1 LNHNV, CDR2 YYDKDF (reference sequence).

The count of this clone is one. The J gene is TRBJ1-5, the V gene TRBV19; 8 positions match TRBD1. The CDR3 runs 14 residues. Trimming removed 2 bases from V and 7 bases from J; junction bases left unmatched: 4. Germline values: CDR1 LNHDA, CDR2 SQIVND (reference sequence). CDR3 DNA: TGTGCCAGTAGTATAATACAGGGGGACCAGCCCCAGCATTTT. It codes for CASSIIQGDQPQHF. Based on the CDR3 plus reference TRBV19 and TRBJ1-5, the full variable domain is DGGITQSPKYLFRKEGQNVTLSCEQNLNHDAMYWYRQDPGQGLRLIYYSQIVNDFQKGDIAEGYSVSREKKESFPLTVTSAQKNPTAFYLCASSIIQGDQPQHFGDGTRLSIL.

The chain recombines TRBV6-4 with TRBJ1-1, with D hard to call. With 4 bases removed from V and 3 bases from J, the gap between germline ends came to 9 bases. The CDR3 extends over 13 amino acids. CDR1 is MRHNA, CDR2 SNTAGT, per germline. CDR3 residues: CASSVETHTEAFF. The CDR3 nucleotides are TGTGCCAGCAGTGTGGAGACTCACACTGAAGCTTTCTTT.

The rearrangement uses TRBV10-2 and TRBJ2-7; 16 bases map to TRBD2. The CDR3 consists of 18 residues. J gave up 2 bases and V 11 bases, and 15 bases lay outside the gene matches. Germline CDR1 reads WSHSY; CDR2 reads SAAADI. This chain's CDR3 is CAGGQGPGLAGGPYEQYF. The CDR3 nucleotides read TGCGCCGGTGGACAGGGACCGGGACTAGCGGGAGGGCCCTACGAGCAGTACTTC.

This chain joins TRBV5-1 and TRBJ2-1; 9 positions agree with TRBD2. J lost 7 bases, V lost 5 bases, and 19 bases had no gene match. The CDR3 has 18 residues. Germline CDR1 SGHRS, CDR2 YFSETQ. CDR3 in DNA: TGCGCCAGCAGTGATGACCCGCTCGGGCTAGCGGGATCTAATGAGCAGTTCTTC. Residues: CASSDDPLGLAGSNEQFF. The variable domain in full, with the rest retrieved from reference TRBV5-1 and TRBJ2-1, is KAGVTQTPRYLIKTRGQQVTLSCSPISGHRSVSWYQQTPGQGLQFLFEYFSETQRNKGNFPGRFSGRQFSNSRSEMNVSTLELGDSALYLCASSDDPLGLAGSNEQFFGPGTRLTVL.

CDR3 sequence reads: CASSYYGTTSYNEQFF. In DNA form, the CDR3 reads TGTGCCAGCAGTTACTACGGGACTACCTCCTACAATGAGCAGTTCTTC. The chain links TRBV6-5 to TRBJ2-1, with 7 bases aligning to TRBD2. With 1 base clipped from V and 0 bases from J, the junction kept 3 bases outside the gene matches. Germline V CDR1 and CDR2: MNHEY, SVGAGI. The CDR3 consists of 16 residues.

The V gene is TRBV6-1, the J gene TRBJ1-3, with 7 bases aligning to TRBD1. The CDR3 length is 13 residues. Germline CDR1 MNHNS, CDR2 SASEGT. After removal of 6 bases from V and 2 bases from J, the junction contained 1 base not matched to a gene. CDR3 region: CASRGQTGNTIYF. The CDR3 DNA reads as TGTGCCAGCAGGGGACAGACTGGAAACACCATATATTTT.

The genes are TRBV6-5 and TRBJ1-3; 7 nucleotides match TRBD1. The CDR3 spans 13 residues. CDR1 is MNHEY and CDR2 is SVGAGI in the germline V gene. The junction had 8 bases not matched to a gene; V was cut back by 8 bases and J by 7 bases. Here the CDR3 reads CASARQGFNTIYF. The CDR3 region has the DNA TGTGCCAGCGCCCGACAGGGTTTCAACACCATATATTTT.

Here the CDR3 reads CASSPGQGRSPLHF. The CDR3 DNA reads TGCGCCAGCAGCCCGGGACAGGGTCGTTCACCCCTCCACTTT. This chain links TRBV5-1 with TRBJ1-6, with 9 nucleotides matching TRBD1. V gave up 4 bases and J gave up 9 bases; unmatched junction bases: 5. The CDR3 has 14 amino acids. Germline assignment: CDR1 SGHRS and CDR2 YFSETQ. Full variable domain (remainder filled in from reference TRBV5-1 and TRBJ1-6): KAGVTQTPRYLIKTRGQQVTLSCSPISGHRSVSWYQQTPGQGLQFLFEYFSETQRNKGNFPGRFSGRQFSNSRSEMNVSTLELGDSALYLCASSPGQGRSPLHFGNGTRLTVT.

This sequence joins TRBV27 and TRBJ2-5, with no clear D. The CDR3 covers 13 residues. The germline V gene has CDR1 MNHEY and CDR2 SMNVEV (reference sequence). V lost 6 bases and J lost 3, with 11 bases in between. The CDR3 region has the DNA TGTGCCAGCAGCTACAGAAGAAAAGAGACCCAGTACTTC. It is translated as CASSYRRKETQYF.

The chain combines TRBV18 with TRBJ1-2; tentatively, D is TRBD1 (6 bases). The CDR3 is made up of 13 amino acids. CDR1 and CDR2 (germline): KGHSH, LQKENI. Trimming removed 6 bases at V and 4 bases at J, with 12 bases between. CDR3: CASSPGTFYGYTF. The CDR3 region has the DNA TGTGCCAGCTCCCCCGGGACATTCTATGGCTACACCTTC. The whole variable domain, remainder taken from reference TRBV18 and TRBJ1-2, is NAGVMQNPRHLVRRRGQEARLRCSPMKGHSHVYWYRQLPEEGLKFMVYLQKENIIDESGMPKERFSAEFPKEGPSILRIQQVVRGDSAAYFCASSPGTFYGYTFGSGTRLTVV.

The rearrangement uses TRBV6-1 and TRBJ2-1, with D hard to call. The CDR3 runs to 12 residues. The V end lost 2 bases, the J end lost 5 bases, and 4 bases lay between the germline ends. Germline-derived CDR1 and CDR2 are MNHNS and SASEGT. CDR3 nucleotide sequence: TGTGCCAGCAGTGAACTTAACAATGAGCAGTTCTTC. This codes for CASSELNNEQFF.

The V and J genes are TRBV19 and TRBJ2-2; 7 nucleotides line up with TRBD1. The J segment lost 3 bases and the V segment lost 3 bases, leaving 4 bases of the junction unmatched. The V gene's germline CDR1 is LNHDA and CDR2 SQIVND (reference sequence). The CDR3 runs 15 residues. DNA of the CDR3: TGTGCCAGTAGTATGGACAGGTCCCACACCGGGGAGCTGTTTTTT. Translating it yields CASSMDRSHTGELFF.

J is TRBJ2-1 and V is TRBV29-1; no firm D call. V lost 0 bases to trimming and J lost 4 bases, with 10 bases between them. This CDR3 is 14 amino acids long. The germline CDR1 and CDR2 sequences are SQVTM and ANQGSEA. This chain's CDR3 is CSVEDPHSYNEQFF. The CDR3 bases are TGCAGCGTTGAAGACCCCCACAGTTACAATGAGCAGTTCTTC.

The genes are TRBV5-1 and TRBJ2-1; D possibly corresponds to TRBD2 (5 bases). The CDR3 is 15 residues long. The V and J ends lost 0 bases and 10 bases respectively, with 17 bases between them. Germline CDR1 reads SGHRS; CDR2 reads YFSETQ. The DNA for the CDR3 is TGCGCCAGCAGCTTGGAGGCCCTAGGTGGAGGAGAGCAGTTCTTC. Protein product: CASSLEALGGGEQFF.

The gene calls are TRBV28 and TRBJ2-7, with TRBD1 as a possible D gene (6 bases). This CDR3 has 15 residues. Trimming stripped 7 bases from V and 4 bases from J, with 20 bases between. From germline, CDR1 is MDHEN and CDR2 SYDVKM. The CDR3 is CASKGWQGPMYEQYF. In DNA, the CDR3 is TGTGCCAGCAAAGGTTGGCAGGGGCCGATGTACGAGCAGTACTTC.

The chain has TRBV5-1 and TRBJ2-5; weak D call: TRBD1 (7 bases). Trimming shortened V by 6 bases and J by 1 base, and 25 bases separated the two germline ends. CDR3 length: 18 amino acids. From germline, CDR1 is SGHRS and CDR2 YFSETQ. The DNA for the CDR3 is TGCGCCAGCACTAATATTCCATCAGGGGGGCCTATCCAAGAGACCCAGTACTTC. This sequence encodes CASTNIPSGGPIQETQYF.

V gene TRBV6-1 combines with J gene TRBJ2-3, with 9 nucleotides matching TRBD1. The CDR3 loop spans 14 amino acids. V shed 7 bases and J 4 bases; nucleotides not matched to a gene: 6. Germline V gene sequence: CDR1 MNHNS, CDR2 SASEGT. The CDR3 nucleotides are TGTGCCAGCACCCTGGGACAGGGCCCAGATACGCAGTATTTT. It encodes CASTLGQGPDTQYF.

The chain couples TRBV6-5 to TRBJ1-6, with D hard to call. The V end was cut by 5 bases, the J end by 12 bases, with 20 bases between. This CDR3 has 15 residues. CDR1 is MNHEY and CDR2 is SVGAGI in the germline V gene. Here the CDR3 DNA reads TGTGCCAGCAGTGTAACCCTTGGCTCCACAGAACCCCTCCACTTT. Its protein product is CASSVTLGSTEPLHF.

The chain has TRBV7-3 and TRBJ2-3, with TRBD2 as a possible D gene (6 bases). The CDR3 spans 15 residues. Germline V gene lookup returns CDR1 SGHTA and CDR2 FQGTGA. V lost 5 bases and J lost 4, with 16 bases in between. This CDR3 is CASSPMAGRPDTQYF. CDR3 DNA sequence: TGTGCCAGCAGCCCCATGGCGGGGCGGCCAGATACGCAGTATTTT.

V gene TRBV19 combines with J gene TRBJ1-4; D gene unclear. The CDR3 runs 15 residues. Germline CDR1 is LNHDA and CDR2 is SQIVND (reference sequence). Trimming left V 3 bases short and J 5 bases short, with 13 bases between. Here the CDR3 DNA reads TGTGCCAGTAGTATTTTTTCCAACGGGAATGAAAAACTGTTTTTT. Translated, it gives CASSIFSNGNEKLFF.

The chain recombines TRBV9 with TRBJ1-4; 7 nucleotides match TRBD1. Trimming took 0 bases from V and 8 from J; bases not matched to a gene: 4. Germline CDR1 is SGDLS and CDR2 is YYNGEE. This CDR3 is 14 amino acids long. CDR3 residues: CASSVGQGDEKLFF. In nucleotides, the CDR3 is TGTGCCAGCAGCGTAGGACAGGGCGACGAAAAACTGTTTTTT.

CDR3 DNA: TGTGCCAGCAGCGGATTAAGGGACAGGGGGGGATATGGCTACACCTTC. Translating gives CASSGLRDRGGYGYTF. This chain links TRBV7-9 with TRBJ1-2; 11 nucleotides agree with TRBD1. Per germline, CDR1 SEHNR and CDR2 FQNEAQ (reference sequence). This CDR3 contains 16 residues. With V trimmed by 5 bases and J by 5 bases, 10 bases remained unmatched.

The rearrangement joins TRBV5-8 to TRBJ1-1; TRBD1 might be the D (5 bases). V shed 0 bases and J shed 0 bases, with 9 bases lying between them. The CDR3 totals 15 residues. CDR1 and CDR2 (germline): SGHTS, YDEGEE. The CDR3 region has the DNA TGTGCCAGCAGCTTGGCCGGGGGTCTGAACACTGAAGCTTTCTTT. Residues: CASSLAGGLNTEAFF.